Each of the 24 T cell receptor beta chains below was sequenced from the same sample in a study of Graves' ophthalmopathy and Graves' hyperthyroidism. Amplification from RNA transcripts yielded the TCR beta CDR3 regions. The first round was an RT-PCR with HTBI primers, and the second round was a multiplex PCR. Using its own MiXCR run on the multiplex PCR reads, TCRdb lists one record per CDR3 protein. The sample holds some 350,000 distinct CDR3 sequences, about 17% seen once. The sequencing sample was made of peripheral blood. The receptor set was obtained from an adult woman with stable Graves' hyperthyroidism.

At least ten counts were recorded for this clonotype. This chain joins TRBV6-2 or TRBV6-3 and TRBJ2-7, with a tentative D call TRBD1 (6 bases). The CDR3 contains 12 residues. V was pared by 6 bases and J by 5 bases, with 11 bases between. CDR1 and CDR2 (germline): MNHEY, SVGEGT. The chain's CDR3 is CASSTRGDEQYF. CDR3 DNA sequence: TGTGCCAGCAGCACCAGGGGAGACGAGCAGTACTTC.

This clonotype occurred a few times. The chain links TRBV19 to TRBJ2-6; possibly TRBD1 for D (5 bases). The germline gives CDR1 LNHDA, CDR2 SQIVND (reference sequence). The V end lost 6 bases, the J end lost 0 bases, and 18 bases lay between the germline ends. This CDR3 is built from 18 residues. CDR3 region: CASRGSKGPLSGANVLTF. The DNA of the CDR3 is TGTGCCAGTAGAGGTTCGAAGGGGCCCCTCTCTGGGGCCAACGTCCTGACTTTC.

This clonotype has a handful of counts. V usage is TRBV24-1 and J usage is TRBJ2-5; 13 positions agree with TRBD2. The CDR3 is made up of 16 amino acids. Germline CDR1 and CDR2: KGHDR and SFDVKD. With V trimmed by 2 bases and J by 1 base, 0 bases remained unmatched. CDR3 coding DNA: TGTGCCACCAGTGATTGGACTAGCGGGAGCCAAGAGACCCAGTACTTC. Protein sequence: CATSDWTSGSQETQYF.

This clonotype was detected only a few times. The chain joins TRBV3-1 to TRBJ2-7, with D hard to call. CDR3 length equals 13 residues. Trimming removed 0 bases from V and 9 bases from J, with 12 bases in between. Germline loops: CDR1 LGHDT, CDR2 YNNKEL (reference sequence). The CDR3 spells CASSQEAPRTQYF. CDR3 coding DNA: TGTGCCAGCAGCCAAGAGGCCCCCCGAACGCAGTACTTC.

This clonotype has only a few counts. The CDR3 nucleotides read TGCAGTGCTAGTCCCCAGGGGGGATACTATGGCTACACCTTC. This sequence encodes CSASPQGGYYGYTF. This sequence joins TRBV20-1 and TRBJ1-2; 7 positions match TRBD1. CDR3 length equals 14 residues. V trimming: 3 bases; J trimming: 3 bases; junction bases outside the gene matches: 7. Germline V gene sequence: CDR1 DFQATT, CDR2 SNEGSKA (reference sequence).

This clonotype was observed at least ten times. In DNA, the CDR3 is TGTGCCAGCAGCGGGATACAGGAAGCGGGGGCTCGAAACACCATATATTTT. Translating it yields CASSGIQEAGARNTIYF. This rearrangement joins TRBV11-1 to TRBJ1-3, with D possibly matching TRBD1 (6 bases). Per the germline V gene, CDR1 is SGHAT and CDR2 is FQDESV (reference sequence). The V and J ends lost 5 bases and 5 bases respectively, with 22 bases between them. This CDR3 has 17 amino acids. Full variable domain (outside the CDR3, taken from reference TRBV11-1 and TRBJ1-3): EAEVAQSPRYKITEKSQAVAFWCDPISGHATLYWYRQILGQGPELLVQFQDESVVDDSQLPKDRFSAERLKGVDSTLKIQPAELGDSAMYLCASSGIQEAGARNTIYFGEGSWLTVV.

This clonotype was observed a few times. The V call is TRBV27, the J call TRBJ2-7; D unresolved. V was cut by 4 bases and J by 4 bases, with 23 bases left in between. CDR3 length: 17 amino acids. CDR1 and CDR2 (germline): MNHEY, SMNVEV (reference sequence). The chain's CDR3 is CASSSLPGQQRIYEQYF. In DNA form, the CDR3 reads TGTGCCAGCAGTTCATTACCCGGGCAACAGAGAATATACGAGCAGTACTTC.

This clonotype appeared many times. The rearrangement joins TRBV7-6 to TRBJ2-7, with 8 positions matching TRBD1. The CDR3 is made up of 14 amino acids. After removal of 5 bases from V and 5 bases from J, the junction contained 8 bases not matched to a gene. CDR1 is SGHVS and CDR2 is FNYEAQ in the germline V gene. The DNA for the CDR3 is TGTGCCAGCAGCGCGTGGACAGGGCACCACGAGCAGTACTTC. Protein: CASSAWTGHHEQYF.

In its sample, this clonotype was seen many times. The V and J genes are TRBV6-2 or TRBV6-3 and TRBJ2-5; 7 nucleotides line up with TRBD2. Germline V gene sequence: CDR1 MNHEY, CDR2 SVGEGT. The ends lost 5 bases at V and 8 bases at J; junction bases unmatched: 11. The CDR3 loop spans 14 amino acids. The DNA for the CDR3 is TGTGCCAGCAGTCCCCGGACTAGGCGGGATACCCAGTACTTC. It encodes CASSPRTRRDTQYF.

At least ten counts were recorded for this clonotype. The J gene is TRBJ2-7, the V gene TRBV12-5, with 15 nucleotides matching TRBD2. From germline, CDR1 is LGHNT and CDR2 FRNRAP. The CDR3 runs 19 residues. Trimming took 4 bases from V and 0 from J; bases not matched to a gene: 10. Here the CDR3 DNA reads TGTGCTAGTGGTTGGACTAGCGGGAGGGCAGAAAAGCACTCCTACGAGCAGTACTTC. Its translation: CASGWTSGRAEKHSYEQYF. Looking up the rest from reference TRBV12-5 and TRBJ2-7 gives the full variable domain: DARVTQTPRHKVTEMGQEVTMRCQPILGHNTVFWYRQTMMQGLELLAYFRNRAPLDDSGMPKDRFSAEMPDATLATLKIQPSEPRDSAVYFCASGWTSGRAEKHSYEQYFGPGTRLTVT.

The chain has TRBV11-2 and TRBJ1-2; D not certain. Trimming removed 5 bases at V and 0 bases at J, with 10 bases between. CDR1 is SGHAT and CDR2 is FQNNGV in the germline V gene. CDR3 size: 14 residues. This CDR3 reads CASSVQPANYGYTF. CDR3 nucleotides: TGTGCCAGCAGCGTACAGCCTGCTAACTATGGCTACACCTTC.

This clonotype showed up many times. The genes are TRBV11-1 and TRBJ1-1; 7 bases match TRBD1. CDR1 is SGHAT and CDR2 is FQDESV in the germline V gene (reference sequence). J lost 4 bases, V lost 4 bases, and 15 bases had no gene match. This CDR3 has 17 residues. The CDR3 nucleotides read TGTGCCAGCAGCTATTTAAGGGGGCGCAGGGCGGGCACTGAAGCTTTCTTT. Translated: CASSYLRGRRAGTEAFF. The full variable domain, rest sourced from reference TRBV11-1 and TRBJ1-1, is EAEVAQSPRYKITEKSQAVAFWCDPISGHATLYWYRQILGQGPELLVQFQDESVVDDSQLPKDRFSAERLKGVDSTLKIQPAELGDSAMYLCASSYLRGRRAGTEAFFGQGTRLTVV.

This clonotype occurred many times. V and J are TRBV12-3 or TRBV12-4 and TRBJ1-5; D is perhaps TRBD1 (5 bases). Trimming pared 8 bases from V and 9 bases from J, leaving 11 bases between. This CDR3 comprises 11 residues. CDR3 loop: CASAGLGPQHF. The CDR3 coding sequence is TGTGCCAGCGCGGGGCTGGGGCCCCAGCATTTT.

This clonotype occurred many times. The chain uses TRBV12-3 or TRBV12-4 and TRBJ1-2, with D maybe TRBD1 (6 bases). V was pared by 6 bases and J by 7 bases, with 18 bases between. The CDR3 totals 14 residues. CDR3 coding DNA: TGTGCCAGCAGCATTAAACAGGGAATCGGTGGCTACACCTTC. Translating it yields CASSIKQGIGGYTF.

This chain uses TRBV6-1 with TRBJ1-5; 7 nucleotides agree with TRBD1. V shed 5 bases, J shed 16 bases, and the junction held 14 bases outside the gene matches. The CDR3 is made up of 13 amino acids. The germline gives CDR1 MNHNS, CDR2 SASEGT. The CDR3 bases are TGTGCCAGCAGTCTCTCAGGGGGAAGGCTCCATCATTTT. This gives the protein CASSLSGGRLHHF.

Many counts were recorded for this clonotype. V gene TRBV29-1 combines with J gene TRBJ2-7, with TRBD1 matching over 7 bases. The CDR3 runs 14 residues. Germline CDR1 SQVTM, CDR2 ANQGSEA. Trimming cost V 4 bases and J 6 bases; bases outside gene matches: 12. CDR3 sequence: CSVGVDRSRGEQYF. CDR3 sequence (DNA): TGCAGCGTTGGGGTGGACAGGTCCCGGGGCGAGCAGTACTTC.

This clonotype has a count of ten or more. DNA of the CDR3: TGTGCCAGCAGTGACCGCCCCGCCTACGAGCAGTACTTC. Translating it yields CASSDRPAYEQYF. The chain carries TRBV6-1 and TRBJ2-7; D ambiguous. The CDR3 covers 13 residues. The V gene's germline CDR1 is MNHNS and CDR2 SASEGT. Trimming took 3 bases from V and 2 from J, leaving 8 bases between them.

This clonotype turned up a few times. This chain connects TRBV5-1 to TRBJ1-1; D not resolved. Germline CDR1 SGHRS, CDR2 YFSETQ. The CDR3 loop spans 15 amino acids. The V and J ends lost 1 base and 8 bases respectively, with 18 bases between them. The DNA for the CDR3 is TGCGCCAGCAGCTTGATATCGAACAGCGCCCAGGAAGCTTTCTTT. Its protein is CASSLISNSAQEAFF.

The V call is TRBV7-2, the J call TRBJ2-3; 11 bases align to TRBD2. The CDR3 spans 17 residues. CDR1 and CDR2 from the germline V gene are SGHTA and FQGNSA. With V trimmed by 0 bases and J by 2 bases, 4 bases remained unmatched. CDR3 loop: CASSLALAGGNTDTQYF. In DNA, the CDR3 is TGTGCCAGCAGCTTAGCGCTAGCGGGAGGAAACACAGATACGCAGTATTTT.

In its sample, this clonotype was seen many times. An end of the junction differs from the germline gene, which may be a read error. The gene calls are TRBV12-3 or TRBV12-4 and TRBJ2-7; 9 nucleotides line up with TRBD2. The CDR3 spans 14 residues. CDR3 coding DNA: TGTGCCAGCAGGGCTAGCGGGGCCACCTACGGGCAGTACTTC. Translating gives CASRASGATYGQYF.

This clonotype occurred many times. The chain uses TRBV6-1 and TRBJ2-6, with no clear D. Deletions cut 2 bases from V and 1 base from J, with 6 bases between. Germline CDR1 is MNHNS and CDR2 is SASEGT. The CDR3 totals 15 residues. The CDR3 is CASSELQSGANVLTF. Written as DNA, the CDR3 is TGTGCCAGCAGTGAATTGCAGTCTGGGGCCAACGTCCTGACTTTC.

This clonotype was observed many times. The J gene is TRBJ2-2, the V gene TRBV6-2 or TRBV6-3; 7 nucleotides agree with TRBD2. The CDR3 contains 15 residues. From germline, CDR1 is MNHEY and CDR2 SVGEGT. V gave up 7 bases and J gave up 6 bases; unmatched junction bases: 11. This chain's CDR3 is CASTKTSRGSGELFF. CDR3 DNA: TGTGCCAGCACCAAGACTAGCCGGGGGTCCGGGGAGCTGTTTTTT.

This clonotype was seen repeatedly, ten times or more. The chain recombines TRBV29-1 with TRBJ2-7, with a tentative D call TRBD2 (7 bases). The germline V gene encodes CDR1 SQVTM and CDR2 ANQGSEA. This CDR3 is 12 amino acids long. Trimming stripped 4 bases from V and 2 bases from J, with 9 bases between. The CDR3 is CSVAGGAYEQYF. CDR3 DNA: TGCAGCGTTGCGGGGGGCGCCTACGAGCAGTACTTC.

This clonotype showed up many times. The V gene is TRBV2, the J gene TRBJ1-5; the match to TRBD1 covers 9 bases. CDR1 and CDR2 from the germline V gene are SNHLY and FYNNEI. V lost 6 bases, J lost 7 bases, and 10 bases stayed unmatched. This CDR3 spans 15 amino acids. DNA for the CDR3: TGTGCCAGCAGGGCCGACAGGGGGGTTAAACAGCCCCAGCATTTT. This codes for CASRADRGVKQPQHF.